This T cell receptor beta chain is from a study of blood T cell repertoires in COVID-19. CDR1 and CDR2 (germline): LNHDA, SQIVND (reference sequence). The germline V and J ends were trimmed by 5 bases and 6 bases, with 11 bases remaining between them. The CDR3 consists of 13 residues. Per the original methods: Scientists estimated how many nucleated cells there were by amplifying reference gene primers. The data were produced by immunoSEQ multiplex PCR, yet TCRdb's version contains in-frame clones alone and is incomplete. The DNA gave D and trimming, while V, J and clone size come from that table. This sample has 85,000 to 110,000 clones; about 86% occur once, and the top ten carry 3% to 3.5%.

Material for sequencing was peripheral blood. V is TRBV19 and J is TRBJ2-4; D is ambiguous. The origin of this receptor is a human donor in a cohort sampled during active COVID-19. CDR3 DNA sequence: TGTGCCAGTAGTGGGCATGGTGGAAACATTCAGTACTTC. The encoded protein is CASSGHGGNIQYF.